This T cell receptor (beta chain) was documented in a study of beta chain features in type 1 diabetes. Study-level findings and limits: A potential influence of HLA type upon TCRB rearrangement remained unresolved herein. Type 1 diabetes patients had moderately but significantly shorter TCRB CDR3s in all four CD4+ subsets.

Germline V gives CDR1 MNHNY, CDR2 SVGAGI (reference sequence). The CDR3 runs 12 residues. V was pared by 7 bases and J by 2 bases, with 9 bases between. The entirety of the isolated RNA underwent reverse transcription, so expressed TCRB transcripts were sequenced. Profiled with immunoSEQ multiplex PCR; TCRdb holds only in-frame clones, not every one. The repertoire consists of tens of thousands of clones, with under 50% occurring once and the leading ten covering about 1.5%. Regarding this clone: Its specificity is not known.

Naive, central memory, regulatory and stem cell-like memory cells within the CD4+ compartment were sorted using CD45RO/CCR7/CD25/CD127/CD95/CD27. The sequence was collected from a man aged 30 to 39 with type 1 diabetes. Specimen: Tregs from blood. The chain recombines TRBV6-6 with TRBJ2-7, with a possible D match to TRBD1 (6 bases). The CDR3 DNA reads as TGTGCCAGCAAGGCAGGGGCCTACGAGCAGTACTTC. Translation gives CASKAGAYEQYF.